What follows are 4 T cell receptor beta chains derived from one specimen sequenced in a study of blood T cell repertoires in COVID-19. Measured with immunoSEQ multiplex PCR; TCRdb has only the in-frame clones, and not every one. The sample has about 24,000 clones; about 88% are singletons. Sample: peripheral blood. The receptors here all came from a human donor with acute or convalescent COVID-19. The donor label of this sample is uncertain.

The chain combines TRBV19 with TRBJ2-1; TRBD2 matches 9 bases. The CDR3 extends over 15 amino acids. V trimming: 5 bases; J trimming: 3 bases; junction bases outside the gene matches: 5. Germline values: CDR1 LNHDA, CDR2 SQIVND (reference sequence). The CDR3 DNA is TGTGCCAGTAGTTCGGGACTAGCTCTCTACAATGAGCAGTTCTTC. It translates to CASSSGLALYNEQFF.

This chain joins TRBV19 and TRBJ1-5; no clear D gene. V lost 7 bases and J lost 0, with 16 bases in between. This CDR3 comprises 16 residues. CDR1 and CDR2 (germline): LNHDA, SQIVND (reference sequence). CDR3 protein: CASTLSPSYSNQPQHF. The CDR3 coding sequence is TGTGCCAGTACCCTATCCCCCTCTTATAGCAATCAGCCCCAGCATTTT.

CDR3 protein: CASSRTLQGSYGYTF. The CDR3 bases are TGTGCCAGCAGCCGGACGTTACAGGGGTCCTATGGCTACACCTTC. The J gene is TRBJ1-2, the V gene TRBV7-2; TRBD1 matches at 7 bases. Germline loops: CDR1 SGHTA, CDR2 FQGNSA. The CDR3 length is 15 residues. The trim removed 5 bases at V and 4 bases at J, leaving 10 bases unmatched.

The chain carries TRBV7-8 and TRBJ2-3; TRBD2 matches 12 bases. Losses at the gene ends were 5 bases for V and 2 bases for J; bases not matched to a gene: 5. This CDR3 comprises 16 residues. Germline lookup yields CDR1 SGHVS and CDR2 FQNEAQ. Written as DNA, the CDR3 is TGTGCCAGCAGCCCCCGACTAGCGGGAGTCACAGATACGCAGTATTTT. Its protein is CASSPRLAGVTDTQYF.